This T cell receptor beta chain was observed in a study of shared clonotypes between healthy human individuals. Repertoires were generated with immunoSEQ multiplex PCR, while TCRdb's copy carries only in-frame clones and drops some. This sample has about 2,200,000 clones, with around 93% found just once. CDR3 length equals 14 residues. CDR1 and CDR2 (germline): SGHRS, YFSETQ. Trimming stripped 2 bases from V and 4 bases from J, with 13 bases between. Naive CD8 cells comprised CD45RO-negative, CCR7-positively selected cells, excluding terminally differentiated effector memory CD45RA+ cells. This TCR derives from a man younger than 35 in good health. Some clones in this sample may be carry-over from other donors' samples. Sequences were obtained from naive CD8+ T cells from PBMCs. The V gene is TRBV5-1, the J gene TRBJ2-7; D perhaps matches TRBD1 (6 bases). The CDR3 loop reads CASSLGRGYYEQYF. The CDR3 DNA follows: TGCGCCAGCAGCTTAGGAAGGGGGTATTACGAGCAGTACTTC.